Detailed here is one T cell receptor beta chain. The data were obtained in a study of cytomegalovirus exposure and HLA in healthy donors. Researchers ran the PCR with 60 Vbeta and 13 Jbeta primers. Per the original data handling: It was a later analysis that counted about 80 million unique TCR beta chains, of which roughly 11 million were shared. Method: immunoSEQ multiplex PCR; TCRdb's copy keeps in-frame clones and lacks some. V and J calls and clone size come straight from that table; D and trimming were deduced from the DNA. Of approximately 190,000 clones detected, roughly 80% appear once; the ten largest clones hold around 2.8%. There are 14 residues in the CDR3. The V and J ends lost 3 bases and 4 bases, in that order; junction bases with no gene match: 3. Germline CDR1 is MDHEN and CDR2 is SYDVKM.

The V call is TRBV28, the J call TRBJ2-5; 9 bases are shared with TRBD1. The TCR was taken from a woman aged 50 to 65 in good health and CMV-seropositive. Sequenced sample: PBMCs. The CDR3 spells CASSFWGQGETQYF. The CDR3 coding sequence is TGTGCCAGCAGTTTTTGGGGACAGGGAGAGACCCAGTACTTC.